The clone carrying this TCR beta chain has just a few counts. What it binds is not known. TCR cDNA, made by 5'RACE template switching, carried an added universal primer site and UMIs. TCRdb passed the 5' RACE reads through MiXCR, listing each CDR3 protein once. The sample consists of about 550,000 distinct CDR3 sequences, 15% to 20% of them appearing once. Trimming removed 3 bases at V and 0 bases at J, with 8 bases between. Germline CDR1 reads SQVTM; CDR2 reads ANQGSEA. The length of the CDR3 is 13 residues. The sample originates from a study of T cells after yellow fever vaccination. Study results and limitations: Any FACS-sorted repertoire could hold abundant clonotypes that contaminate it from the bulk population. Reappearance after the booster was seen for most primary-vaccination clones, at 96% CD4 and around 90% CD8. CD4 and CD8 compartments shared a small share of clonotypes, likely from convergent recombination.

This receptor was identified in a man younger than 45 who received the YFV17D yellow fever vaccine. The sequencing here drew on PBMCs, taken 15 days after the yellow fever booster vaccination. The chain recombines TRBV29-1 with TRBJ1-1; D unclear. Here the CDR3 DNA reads TGCAGCGTTGAGCGCAGGCTGAACACTGAAGCTTTCTTT. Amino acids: CSVERRLNTEAFF.